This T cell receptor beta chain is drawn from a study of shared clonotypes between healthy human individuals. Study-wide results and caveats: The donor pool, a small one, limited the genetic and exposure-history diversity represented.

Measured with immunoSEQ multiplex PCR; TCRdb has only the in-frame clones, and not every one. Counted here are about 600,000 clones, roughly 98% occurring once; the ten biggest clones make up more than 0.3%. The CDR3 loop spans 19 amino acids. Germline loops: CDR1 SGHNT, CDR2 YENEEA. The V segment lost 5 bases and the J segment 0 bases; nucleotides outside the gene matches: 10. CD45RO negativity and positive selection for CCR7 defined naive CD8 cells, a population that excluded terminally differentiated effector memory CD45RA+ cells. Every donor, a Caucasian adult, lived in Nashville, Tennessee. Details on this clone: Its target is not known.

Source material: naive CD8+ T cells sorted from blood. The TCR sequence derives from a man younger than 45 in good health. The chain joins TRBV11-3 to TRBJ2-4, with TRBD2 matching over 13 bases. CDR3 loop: CASSPVGLAGALAKNIQYF. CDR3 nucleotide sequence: TGTGCCAGCAGCCCAGTCGGACTAGCGGGAGCGTTAGCCAAAAACATTCAGTACTTC.